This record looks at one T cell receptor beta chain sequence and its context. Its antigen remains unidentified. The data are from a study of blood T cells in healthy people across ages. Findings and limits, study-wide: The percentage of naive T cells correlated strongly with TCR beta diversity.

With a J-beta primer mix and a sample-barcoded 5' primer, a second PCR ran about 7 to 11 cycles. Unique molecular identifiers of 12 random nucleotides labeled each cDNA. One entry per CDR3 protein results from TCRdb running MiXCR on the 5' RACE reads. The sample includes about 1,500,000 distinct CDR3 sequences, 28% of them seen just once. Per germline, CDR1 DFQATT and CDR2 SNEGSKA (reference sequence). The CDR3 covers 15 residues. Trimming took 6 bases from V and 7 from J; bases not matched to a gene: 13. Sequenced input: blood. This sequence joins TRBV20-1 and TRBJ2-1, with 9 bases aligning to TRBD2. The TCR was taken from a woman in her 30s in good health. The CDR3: CSAAEGGGANNEQFF. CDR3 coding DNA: TGCAGTGCCGCAGAAGGCGGGGGGGCTAATAATGAGCAGTTCTTC.